The 22 T cell receptor beta chains in this list originate from one sample, sequenced in a study of neurological immune-mediated disorders. One entry per CDR3 protein results from TCRdb running MiXCR on the 5' RACE reads. The sample carries 15,000 to 20,000 distinct CDR3 sequences, around 11% recorded once. Input material: CD8+ T cells from blood. All receptors come from a woman between 45 and 65 years old in good health.

This clonotype was detected many times. The V and J genes are TRBV20-1 and TRBJ2-7, with 8 bases lining up with TRBD1. The CDR3 has 14 residues. The J segment lost 3 bases and the V segment lost 0 bases, leaving 4 bases of the junction unmatched. Germline lookup yields CDR1 DFQATT and CDR2 SNEGSKA (reference sequence). The CDR3 coding sequence is TGCAGTGCTAGAGATCAGGGGGCGGTCTACGAGCAGTACTTC. Amino acids: CSARDQGAVYEQYF.

This clonotype was seen repeatedly, ten times or more. The chain links TRBV7-8 to TRBJ2-5; the D gene is possibly TRBD1 (6 bases). Germline V gene data show CDR1 as SGHVS and CDR2 as FQNEAQ. Between the trimmed V and J ends, which lost 0 bases and 5 bases, there was a span of 13 bases. The length of the CDR3 is 15 residues. In DNA, the CDR3 is TGTGCCAGCAGCTTAGCAACAGGGATGGGGGAGACCCAGTACTTC. Translated, it gives CASSLATGMGETQYF.

This clonotype has a count of ten or more. The CDR3: CASSIRQSNTEAFF. Here the CDR3 DNA reads TGTGCCAGTAGTATTCGCCAATCGAACACTGAAGCTTTCTTT. The V call is TRBV19, the J call TRBJ1-1, with D unresolved. CDR1 is LNHDA, CDR2 SQIVND, per germline (reference sequence). The V and J ends lost 3 bases and 1 base respectively, with 9 bases between them. CDR3 length: 14 residues.

Many counts were recorded for this clonotype. V is TRBV4-3 and J is TRBJ2-7; D perhaps matches TRBD2 (5 bases). This CDR3 contains 16 residues. Trimming shortened V by 0 bases and J by 2 bases, and 14 bases separated the two germline ends. Germline loops: CDR1 LGHNA, CDR2 YSLEER. Here the CDR3 DNA reads TGCGCCAGCAGCCAAGACCTGGGATCGGGGACCTACGAGCAGTACTTC. It codes for CASSQDLGSGTYEQYF.

This clonotype showed up many times. V is TRBV20-1 and J is TRBJ2-3; 9 bases align to TRBD1. The CDR3 covers 13 residues. From germline, CDR1 is DFQATT and CDR2 SNEGSKA (reference sequence). V lost 6 bases to trimming and J lost 6 bases; unmatched junction nucleotides: 7. CDR3 in DNA: TGCAGTGCGGATTACAGGGGGCGGGATACGCAGTATTTT. This sequence encodes CSADYRGRDTQYF.

This clonotype was seen at least ten times. CDR3 residues: CASSLRQYNEQFF. The DNA of the CDR3 is TGTGCCAGCAGTCTGAGACAGTACAATGAGCAGTTCTTC. This rearrangement joins TRBV27 to TRBJ2-1; a weak D match, TRBD1 (5 bases). V was clipped by 5 bases and J by 4 bases, with 9 bases between them. CDR1 is MNHEY, CDR2 SMNVEV, per germline (reference sequence). The CDR3 covers 13 residues.

There are many counts of this clonotype. J is TRBJ2-7 and V is TRBV5-6; D is tentatively TRBD1 or TRBD2 (7 bases each). Trimming left V 4 bases short and J 3 bases short, with 14 bases between. In germline, CDR1 is SGHDT, CDR2 YYEEEE. This CDR3 region has 14 residues. Here the CDR3 reads CASSQGGDHYEQYF. For the CDR3, the DNA is TGTGCCAGCAGCCAGGGGGGGGATCACTACGAGCAGTACTTC. The whole variable domain, remainder taken from reference TRBV5-6 and TRBJ2-7, is DAGVTQSPTHLIKTRGQQVTLRCSPKSGHDTVSWYQQALGQGPQFIFQYYEEEERQRGNFPDRFSGHQFPNYSSELNVNALLLGDSALYLCASSQGGDHYEQYFGPGTRLTVT.

This clonotype was observed a handful of times. This chain uses TRBV29-1 with TRBJ1-2; D perhaps matches TRBD1 (6 bases). The CDR3 spans 13 residues. V dropped 4 bases and J dropped 0 bases, with 9 bases sitting between them. Germline CDR1 SQVTM, CDR2 ANQGSEA. The CDR3 sequence is CSVVPGANYGYTF. CDR3 in DNA: TGCAGCGTTGTGCCAGGGGCTAACTATGGCTACACCTTC.

This clonotype was counted at least ten times. This chain uses TRBV30 with TRBJ2-3, with D tentatively TRBD2 (5 bases). CDR3 length equals 12 residues. With 2 bases removed from V and 4 bases from J, the gap between germline ends came to 7 bases. Germline loops: CDR1 GTSNPN, CDR2 SVGIG (reference sequence). The CDR3 sequence: CAWSFGADTQYF. CDR3 nucleotides: TGTGCCTGGAGTTTCGGGGCAGATACGCAGTATTTT.

The table lists this clonotype with many counts. J is TRBJ2-7 and V is TRBV21-1; the table's D call, TRBD1, has no DNA check behind it. TRBV21-1 is listed as a pseudogene. CDR3 length equals 14 residues. CDR3 nucleotides: TGTGCCAGCAGCCCAAGGACAGGGGTCTACGAGCAGTACTTC. Its translation: CASSPRTGVYEQYF.

This clonotype has ten or more counts. V gene TRBV15 combines with J gene TRBJ2-1; tentatively, D is TRBD1 (5 bases). The germline V gene encodes CDR1 LNHNV and CDR2 YYDKDF (reference sequence). Trimming removed 3 bases at V and 3 bases at J, with 6 bases between. This CDR3 spans 13 amino acids. CDR3 protein: CATSRQGYNEQFF. The CDR3 DNA sequence: TGTGCCACCAGCAGGCAGGGCTACAATGAGCAGTTCTTC.

This clonotype was detected ten times or more. The rearrangement joins TRBV7-8 to TRBJ2-3; 9 nucleotides agree with TRBD1. Germline assignment: CDR1 SGHVS and CDR2 FQNEAQ. J gave up 1 base and V 4 bases, and 6 bases lay outside the gene matches. The CDR3 has 16 amino acids. CDR3 loop: CASSYNRGLGTDTQYF. The CDR3 nucleotides read TGTGCCAGCAGCTACAACAGGGGGCTAGGCACAGATACGCAGTATTTT.

This clonotype was seen many times. The chain employs TRBV6-9 and TRBJ1-6, with no clear D. The V end was cut by 1 base, the J end by 0 bases, with 7 bases between. The CDR3 consists of 16 residues. Germline CDR1 is MNHGY and CDR2 is SVAAGI. This chain's CDR3 is CASSYLTSSYNSPLHF. Here the CDR3 DNA reads TGTGCCAGCAGTTATTTGACTAGCTCCTATAATTCACCCCTCCACTTT.

This clonotype was detected many times. V and J are TRBV12-3 or TRBV12-4 and TRBJ1-2; no clear D gene. This CDR3 spans 11 amino acids. Trimming left V 8 bases short and J 4 bases short, with 8 bases between. CDR3 protein: CASLSGYGYTF. Here the CDR3 DNA reads TGTGCCAGCCTGTCCGGCTATGGCTACACCTTC.

In this sample, this clonotype turned up many times. The DNA of the CDR3 is TGTGCCAGCAGTTACGGGGGAGGCTACGAGCAGTACTTC. This encodes CASSYGGGYEQYF. The chain couples TRBV28 to TRBJ2-7, with D perhaps TRBD2 (6 bases). The CDR3 contains 13 residues. V lost 4 bases and J lost 3, with 10 bases in between. Looked up from germline, CDR1 is MDHEN and CDR2 is SYDVKM.

This clonotype was observed a few times. The chain employs TRBV5-8 and TRBJ2-7; 7 bases agree with TRBD1. The CDR3 spans 13 residues. Germline CDR1 and CDR2: SGHTS and YDEGEE. With 6 bases clipped from V and 5 bases from J, the junction kept 8 bases outside the gene matches. The CDR3 loop is CASISGGRNEQYF. The CDR3 DNA reads TGTGCCAGCATCTCAGGGGGTAGAAACGAGCAGTACTTC.

At least ten counts were recorded for this clonotype. The rearrangement joins TRBV28 to TRBJ2-5; 9 positions match TRBD1. Germline V gives CDR1 MDHEN, CDR2 SYDVKM. The CDR3 has 15 amino acids. The junction had 9 bases not matched to a gene; V was cut back by 5 bases and J by 5 bases. Here the CDR3 DNA reads TGTGCCAGCAGTATAACAGGGGGCCTGGGGGAGACCCAGTACTTC. Translated: CASSITGGLGETQYF.

On this clonotype itself: Here the CDR3 omits its conserved ending phenylalanine or tryptophan, so a read error is the likely source. V gene TRBV20-1 combines with J gene TRBJ1-2; 9 bases agree with TRBD1. The CDR3 consists of 12 residues. Looked up from germline, CDR1 is DFQATT and CDR2 is SNEGSKA (reference sequence). The junction had 5 bases not matched to a gene; V was cut back by 4 bases and J by 8 bases. CDR3 sequence (DNA): TGCAGTGCTAAGGGGACAGGGCGAGGCTACACCATC. Protein sequence: CSAKGTGRGYTI.

This clonotype was recorded many times. The chain links TRBV10-3 to TRBJ1-1, with a possible D match to TRBD1 (6 bases). The CDR3 is made up of 17 amino acids. Per the germline V gene, CDR1 is ENHRY and CDR2 is SYGVKD. V lost 5 bases and J lost 5, with 24 bases in between. The CDR3: CAISLAGVTDRGTEAFF. The CDR3 DNA follows: TGTGCCATCAGTCTAGCGGGGGTCACCGATAGGGGGACTGAAGCTTTCTTT.

This clonotype was found many times. V gene TRBV20-1 combines with J gene TRBJ1-1; TRBD1 agrees at 8 bases. Germline CDR1 DFQATT, CDR2 SNEGSKA (reference sequence). The CDR3 is 11 residues long. J was trimmed by 10 bases and V by 2 bases; bases with no gene match: 3. The CDR3 here is CSARLQGGAFF. The CDR3 region has the DNA TGCAGTGCTAGATTACAGGGGGGAGCTTTCTTT.

The chain joins TRBV3-1 to TRBJ2-1; no clear D. CDR3 length equals 14 residues. Per the germline V gene, CDR1 is LGHDT and CDR2 is YNNKEL (reference sequence). V was shortened by 0 bases and J by 4 bases, with 7 bases between the two germline ends. CDR3 region: CASSQERIYNEQFF. CDR3 nucleotides: TGTGCCAGCAGCCAAGAGAGGATTTACAATGAGCAGTTCTTC.

This clonotype was observed many times. V gene TRBV4-3 combines with J gene TRBJ2-5, with 8 nucleotides matching TRBD2. Losses at the gene ends were 0 bases for V and 5 bases for J; bases not matched to a gene: 8. The CDR3 length is 16 residues. Germline V CDR1 and CDR2: LGHNA, YSLEER. The CDR3 loop is CASSQDFREGVETQYF. The CDR3 region has the DNA TGCGCCAGCAGCCAAGATTTTCGGGAGGGAGTCGAGACCCAGTACTTC.